The rows below give T cell receptor beta chains drawn from one sample of a study of blood T cells in healthy people across ages. TCRdb itself ran the 5' RACE reads through MiXCR, one entry per CDR3 protein. The profile shows roughly 790,000 distinct CDR3 sequences, about 42% of them singletons. Source material: blood. Receptors originate from a woman aged 60-75 years in good health. CDR3s include the opening cysteine and the closing phenylalanine or tryptophan.

v_gene: TRBV7-8; j_gene: TRBJ2-7; CDR3aa: CASSPIRQGAHYEQYF
v_gene: TRBV6-5; j_gene: TRBJ2-5; CDR3aa: CASSYSTGSLETQYF
v_gene: TRBV7-2; j_gene: .; CDR3aa: CASSFEYMAKNIQYF
v_gene: TRBV29-1; j_gene: TRBJ2-1; CDR3aa: CSARRGAGNNEQFF
v_gene: TRBV9; j_gene: TRBJ2-7; CDR3aa: CASSVGGQGAHEQYF
v_gene: TRBV3-1; j_gene: TRBJ1-2; CDR3aa: CASSQDQGWTNYGYTF
v_gene: TRBV20-1; j_gene: TRBJ2-4; CDR3aa: CSAREPGLLAKNIQYF
v_gene: TRBV7-3; j_gene: TRBJ2-1; CDR3aa: CASSPRQGHNEQFF
v_gene: TRBV6-1; j_gene: TRBJ2-1; CDR3aa: CASNLAGYNEQFF
v_gene: TRBV18; j_gene: TRBJ1-1; CDR3aa: CASSLVRDSLNTEAFF
v_gene: TRBV14; j_gene: TRBJ2-2; CDR3aa: CASSQGLAGARTGELFF
v_gene: TRBV5-1; j_gene: TRBJ1-2; CDR3aa: CASSLIDRNYGYTF
v_gene: TRBV7-2; j_gene: TRBJ2-1; CDR3aa: CASSIRPGLAASDNEQFF
v_gene: TRBV9; j_gene: TRBJ2-1; CDR3aa: CASSVEVGNGYNEQFF
v_gene: TRBV6-6; j_gene: TRBJ2-7; CDR3aa: CASSPRVSGEQYF
v_gene: TRBV20-1; j_gene: TRBJ2-1; CDR3aa: CSARDGTSGSFNEQFF
v_gene: TRBV21-1; j_gene: TRBJ1-5; CDR3aa: CASSKDSRYSNQPQHF
v_gene: TRBV4-2; j_gene: TRBJ1-2; CDR3aa: CASSQDAGYDGYTF
v_gene: TRBV19; j_gene: TRBJ2-7; CDR3aa: CASSSGRGLGEQYF
v_gene: TRBV12-3/TRBV12-4; j_gene: TRBJ2-7; CDR3aa: CASSSSLAGGNEQYF
v_gene: TRBV9; j_gene: TRBJ2-3; CDR3aa: CASSKQDLRSDTQYF
v_gene: TRBV6-2/TRBV6-3; j_gene: TRBJ2-7; CDR3aa: CASDMGQNNEQYF
v_gene: TRBV25-1; j_gene: TRBJ2-1; CDR3aa: CASSPPGGHHNEQFF
v_gene: TRBV20-1; j_gene: TRBJ2-3; CDR3aa: CSAILGLGGVTDTQYF
v_gene: TRBV24-1; j_gene: TRBJ2-5; CDR3aa: CATSGDGSYNEQYF
v_gene: TRBV4-1; j_gene: TRBJ2-7; CDR3aa: CASSQEGDQTFYEQYF
v_gene: TRBV4-1; j_gene: TRBJ2-1; CDR3aa: CASSQTGTGGLNEQFF
v_gene: TRBV9; j_gene: TRBJ2-1; CDR3aa: CASSVEVGGILSNEQFF
v_gene: TRBV12-3/TRBV12-4; j_gene: TRBJ2-1; CDR3aa: CASSSPLLNEQFF
v_gene: TRBV20-1; j_gene: TRBJ2-3; CDR3aa: CSADSGTRSSDTQYF
v_gene: TRBV5-1; j_gene: TRBJ1-4; CDR3aa: CASGRGPTNEKLFF
v_gene: TRBV20-1; j_gene: .; CDR3aa: CSANFGGPYEQYF
v_gene: TRBV2; j_gene: TRBJ2-3; CDR3aa: CASTRTGGSTDTQYF
v_gene: TRBV20-1; j_gene: TRBJ2-1; CDR3aa: CSARRPGLAWTEQFF
v_gene: TRBV12-3/TRBV12-4; j_gene: TRBJ2-7; CDR3aa: CASSLGLLLGDEQYF
v_gene: TRBV20-1; j_gene: .; CDR3aa: CSAKEGGPSYEQYF
v_gene: TRBV3-1; j_gene: .; CDR3aa: CASSLGTAEQYF
v_gene: TRBV2; j_gene: TRBJ2-5; CDR3aa: CASSMKASGGARETQYF
v_gene: TRBV28; j_gene: TRBJ2-6; CDR3aa: CASSFRISGANVLTF
v_gene: TRBV20-1; j_gene: TRBJ2-5; CDR3aa: CSARQPQYF
v_gene: TRBV20-1; j_gene: TRBJ2-1; CDR3aa: CSARDEERNNEQFF
v_gene: TRBV29-1; j_gene: TRBJ2-5; CDR3aa: CSVAGWGETQYF